This T cell receptor (beta chain) was profiled in a study of blood T cell repertoires in COVID-19. Study as a whole: Some COVID-19 samples were acute and others convalescent; all came from the United States, Italy and Spain.

Germline CDR1 MNHNS, CDR2 SASEGT. Trimming removed 3 bases at V and 4 bases at J, with 19 bases between. The CDR3 is 16 amino acids. Here immunoSEQ multiplex PCR was the method, and the copy in TCRdb shows in-frame clones only, minus some. The data contain about 370,000 clones, around 89% of them singletons. One Seattle source followed patients from active infection through their disease course. This clonotype was obtained from a woman aged 25 to 39 with COVID-19, enrolled during active disease. Sequenced material: peripheral blood. V usage is TRBV6-1 and J usage is TRBJ2-7; perhaps TRBD1 as D (6 bases). The CDR3 here is CASSDRGGNRPYEQYV. The DNA of the CDR3 is TGTGCCAGCAGTGACAGGGGTGGGAATAGACCTTACGAGCAGTACGTC.